This entry features one T cell receptor beta chain sequence. Its target is unknown. Measured with immunoSEQ multiplex PCR; TCRdb has only the in-frame clones, and not every one. This table has approximately 2,000,000 clones, 93% appearing once. Trimming removed 11 bases at V and 0 bases at J, with 20 bases between. Germline-derived CDR1 and CDR2 are MDHEN and SYDVKM. This CDR3 is built from 15 residues. These data come from a study of shared clonotypes between healthy human individuals. Study-level information: The cohort had two women and a few men, ages 18 to 49.

Study results and limitations: Clonotype sharing across donors was expected to vary with sequencing depth.

Naive CD8 cells were CD45RO-negative, positively selected for CCR7, excluding terminally differentiated effector memory CD45RA+ cells. The receptor was isolated from a man in his late teens or twenties in good health. Some clones in this sample may be carry-over from other donors' samples. Sequenced sample: naive CD8+ T cells from PBMCs. The chain recombines TRBV28 with TRBJ2-7, with D possibly called TRBD1 or TRBD2 (5 bases each). The CDR3 protein is CACTLGPGSSYEQYF. The CDR3 DNA reads as TGTGCCTGCACTCTTGGACCAGGGAGCTCCTACGAGCAGTACTTC.